Each of the 2 T cell receptor beta chains below was sequenced from the same sample in a study of T cells in Graves' hyperthyroidism and ophthalmopathy. Amplified regions were TCR beta CDR3 sequences from RNA transcripts. Carried out on the TCR CDR3, a first-round RT-PCR used the HTBI primer set. In TCRdb, the multiplex PCR reads were re-called with MiXCR into one record per CDR3 protein. The sample lists about 610,000 distinct CDR3 sequences; roughly 14% were seen once. Source material: blood. These receptors came from a woman aged 40 to 50 with Graves' ophthalmopathy.

This clonotype has ten or more counts. The rearrangement links TRBV12-3 or TRBV12-4 to TRBJ2-7; 10 bases are shared with TRBD2. This CDR3 has 13 residues. Unmatched junction bases numbered 1, after V lost 1 base and J lost 7 bases. CDR3 protein: CASSLVGLAEQYF. Here the CDR3 DNA reads TGTGCCAGCAGTTTAGTGGGACTAGCGGAGCAGTACTTC.

This chain links TRBV18 with TRBJ2-7, with unresolved D. CDR1 and CDR2 from the germline V gene are KGHSH and LQKENI. CDR3 size: 17 residues. V was cut by 3 bases and J by 5 bases, with 23 bases left in between. DNA for the CDR3: TGTGCCAGCTCACCTCGCCCCCCCTCAGGAAATGTTAACGAGCAGTACTTC. Protein: CASSPRPPSGNVNEQYF.